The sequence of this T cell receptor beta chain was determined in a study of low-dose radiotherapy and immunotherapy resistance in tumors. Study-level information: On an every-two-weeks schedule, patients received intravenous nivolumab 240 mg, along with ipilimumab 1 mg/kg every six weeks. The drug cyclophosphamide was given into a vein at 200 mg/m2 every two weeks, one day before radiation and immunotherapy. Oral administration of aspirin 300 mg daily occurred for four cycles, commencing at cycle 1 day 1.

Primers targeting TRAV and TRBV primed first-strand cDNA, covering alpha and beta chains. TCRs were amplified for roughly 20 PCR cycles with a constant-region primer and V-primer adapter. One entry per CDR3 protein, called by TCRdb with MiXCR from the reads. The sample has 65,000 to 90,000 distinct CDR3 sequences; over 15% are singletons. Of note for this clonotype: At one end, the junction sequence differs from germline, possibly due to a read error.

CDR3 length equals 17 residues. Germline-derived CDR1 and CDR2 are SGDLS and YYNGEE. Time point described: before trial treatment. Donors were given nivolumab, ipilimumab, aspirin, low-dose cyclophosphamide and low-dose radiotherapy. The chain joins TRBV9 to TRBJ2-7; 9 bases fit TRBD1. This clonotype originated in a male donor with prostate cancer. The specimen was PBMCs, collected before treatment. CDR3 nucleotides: TGTGCCTGCAGCGTCGCCGGGGGACAGGGAACCTCCTACGAGCAGTACTTC. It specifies CACSVAGGQGTSYEQYF. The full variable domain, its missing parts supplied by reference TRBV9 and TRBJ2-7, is DSGVTQTPKHLITATGQRVTLRCSPRSGDLSVYWYQQSLDQGLQFLIQYYNGEERAKGNILERFSAQQFPDLHSELNLSSLELGDSALYFCACSVAGGQGTSYEQYFGPGTRLTVT.